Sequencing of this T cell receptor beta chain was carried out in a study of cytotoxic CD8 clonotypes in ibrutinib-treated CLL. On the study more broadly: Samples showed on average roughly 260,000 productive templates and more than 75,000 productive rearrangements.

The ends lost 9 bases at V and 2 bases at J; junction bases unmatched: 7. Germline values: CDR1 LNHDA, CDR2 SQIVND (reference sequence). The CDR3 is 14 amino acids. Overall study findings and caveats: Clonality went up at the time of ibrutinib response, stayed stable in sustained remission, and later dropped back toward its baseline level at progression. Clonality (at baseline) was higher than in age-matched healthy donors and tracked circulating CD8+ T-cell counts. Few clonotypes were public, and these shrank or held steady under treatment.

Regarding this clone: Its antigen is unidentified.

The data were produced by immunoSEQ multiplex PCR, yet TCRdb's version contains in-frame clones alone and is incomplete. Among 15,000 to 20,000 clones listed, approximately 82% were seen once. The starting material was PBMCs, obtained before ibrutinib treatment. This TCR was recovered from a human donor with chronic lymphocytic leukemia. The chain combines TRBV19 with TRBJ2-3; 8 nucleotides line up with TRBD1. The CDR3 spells CASHRGRPTDTQYF. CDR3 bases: TGTGCCAGCCACAGGGGGAGGCCCACAGATACGCAGTATTTT.